A selection of T cell receptor beta chains follows, all from one sample in a study of T cells in Graves' hyperthyroidism and ophthalmopathy. TCRdb analysed the multiplex PCR reads with MiXCR anew, one entry per CDR3 protein. The sample lists hundreds of thousands of distinct CDR3 sequences, 14% occurring once. The specimen sequenced was blood. Every receptor here comes from a woman aged 18-35 years with Graves' hyperthyroidism. Each CDR3 is given with its conserved first and last residue. A D gene is named only where the DNA matches it firmly. The size of a clone is reported for some rows only, either as once, few or many, or as a class for expanded clones.

V: TRBV5-1; size: many; J: TRBJ1-1; D: -; CDR3: CASSLGWDSRGAFF; DNA: TGCGCCAGCAGCTTGGGGTGGGATTCAAGAGGAGCTTTCTTT
V: TRBV28; size: many; J: TRBJ1-5; D: -; CDR3: CASSHFGDTNSNQPQHF; DNA: TGTGCCAGCAGTCATTTCGGGGACACAAATAGCAATCAGCCCCAGCATTTT
V: TRBV2; size: few; J: TRBJ2-2; D: TRBD1; CDR3: CASGGQGAIFTGELFF; DNA: TGTGCCAGCGGGGGACAGGGGGCGATATTCACCGGGGAGCTGTTTTTT
V: TRBV27; size: -; J: TRBJ2-7; D: -; CDR3: CASSMTVLAYEQYF; DNA: TGTGCCAGCAGTATGACAGTGTTGGCCTACGAGCAGTACTTC
V: TRBV2; size: -; J: TRBJ1-5; D: -; CDR3: CASGREANLGNQPQHF; DNA: TGTGCCAGCGGTCGGGAGGCTAACCTCGGGAATCAGCCCCAGCATTTT
V: TRBV7-2; size: many; J: TRBJ2-7; D: TRBD1; CDR3: CASSSRQGTYEQYF; DNA: TGTGCCAGCAGCTCGAGACAGGGAACCTACGAGCAGTACTTC
V: TRBV9; size: once; J: TRBJ1-2; D: TRBD1; CDR3: CASSTQGAPLNGYTF; DNA: TGTGCCAGCAGCACACAGGGGGCCCCACTAAATGGCTACACCTTC
V: TRBV7-9; size: -; J: TRBJ2-7; D: TRBD2; CDR3: CASSLIAGRSPYEQYF; DNA: TGTGCCAGCAGCTTAATAGCGGGCCGGTCTCCTTACGAGCAGTACTTC
V: TRBV27; size: many; J: TRBJ1-5; D: -; CDR3: CASSLGGVAQPQHF; DNA: TGTGCCAGCAGCCTCGGAGGGGTAGCTCAGCCCCAGCATTTT
V: TRBV19; size: -; J: TRBJ1-1; D: TRBD1; CDR3: CASSIGWRDRRMNTEAFF; DNA: TGTGCCAGTAGTATAGGTTGGAGGGACAGGAGGATGAACACTGAAGCTTTCTTT
V: TRBV11-2; size: -; J: TRBJ2-2; D: TRBD1; CDR3: CASSGGQGGDNPGELFF; DNA: TGTGCCAGCAGCGGAGGACAGGGGGGCGATAACCCCGGGGAGCTTTTTTTT
V: TRBV7-3; size: -; J: TRBJ2-1; D: TRBD2; CDR3: CASSSPGTSRSGEQFF; DNA: TGTGCCAGCAGTTCTCCCGGGACTAGCCGGAGCGGAGAGCAGTTCTTC
V: TRBV11-2; size: many; J: TRBJ1-5; D: -; CDR3: CASSSDRNQPQHF; DNA: TGTGCCAGCAGCTCCGACAGGAATCAGCCCCAGCATTTT
V: TRBV4-2; size: few; J: TRBJ2-7; D: TRBD2; CDR3: CASRPSSGREPYEQYF; DNA: TGTGCCAGCAGACCCAGCAGCGGGAGGGAGCCCTACGAGCAGTACTTC
V: TRBV12-3/TRBV12-4; size: many; J: TRBJ2-6; D: -; CDR3: CASSATLANVLTF; DNA: TGTGCCAGCAGTGCTACCCTTGCCAACGTCCTGACTTTC
V: TRBV5-6; size: many; J: TRBJ1-5; D: -; CDR3: CASSLGRRNQPQHF; DNA: TGTGCCAGCAGCTTGGGACGGAGAAATCAGCCCCAGCATTTT
V: TRBV7-2; size: -; J: TRBJ2-5; D: TRBD2; CDR3: CASSPWVSGSETQYF; DNA: TGTGCCAGCAGCCCATGGGTTAGCGGGAGTGAGACCCAGTACTTC
V: TRBV12-3/TRBV12-4; size: -; J: TRBJ1-1; D: TRBD1; CDR3: CASSSTGFYTEAFF; DNA: TGTGCCAGCAGTTCGACAGGGTTTTACACTGAAGCTTTCTTT
V: TRBV9; size: -; J: TRBJ2-7; D: -; CDR3: CASSAHSGTSFVEQYF; DNA: TGTGCCAGCAGCGCACACTCCGGGACTTCCTTCGTCGAGCAGTACTTC